This T cell receptor beta chain was retrieved from a study of blood T cell repertoires in COVID-19. On the study more broadly: Samples representing acute and convalescent COVID-19 were sourced from the United States, Italy and Spain.

Method: immunoSEQ multiplex PCR; TCRdb's copy keeps in-frame clones and lacks some. The sample lists under 250,000 clones, around 90% occurring once. Participants were aged about 18 to 90 years, lived in over 20 US areas, and enrolled virtually. Participants' reported clinical history set cohort assignment. A COVID-19 case was met by exposed participants within 2 weeks before study entry. This TCR derives from a woman in her thirties or forties who had been exposed to COVID-19. Sequencing input: PBMCs or T cells enriched from blood (not recorded which).

The CDR3 nucleotides read TGTGCCTGGGACGGACTAGAAGACAATGAGCAGTTCTTC. Translation: CAWDGLEDNEQFF. The chain links TRBV30 to TRBJ2-1, with 7 bases identical to TRBD2. The V gene end was trimmed by 5 bases and the J gene end by 5 bases; junction bases not matched to a gene: 6. Germline V gene lookup returns CDR1 GTSNPN and CDR2 SVGIG (reference sequence). This CDR3 has 13 amino acids.